Listed below are T cell receptor beta chains from one sample, sequenced in a study. TCRdb recomputed calls from the reads with MiXCR, one row per CDR3 protein. The table includes about 7,100 distinct CDR3 sequences, under 35% detected once. Sequencing input: blood. The receptor set was obtained from a human donor. Both conserved end residues are part of each CDR3. Each record gives: clone size, V gene, J gene, D gene, CDR3 protein, CDR3 DNA. A D gene is named only where the DNA matches it firmly. Clone size is not always given. Where it is, it says once, few, many or a class for expanded clones.

medium-sized	TRBV29-1	TRBJ1-5	.	CSVGDSNQPQHF	TGCAGCGTTGGGGATAGCAATCAGCCCCAGCATTTT
.	TRBV20-1	TRBJ2-1	TRBD2	CRAQAPAGEENGDEQFF	TGCAGGGCTCAGGCACCAGCGGGAGAGGAGAATGGGGATGAGCAGTTCTTC
.	TRBV29-1	TRBJ2-1	.	CSVQGLNTGEQFF	TGCAGCGTTCAGGGGCTGAACACCGGGGAGCAGTTCTTC
many	TRBV20-1	TRBJ2-1	TRBD2	CSANRASGMSQFF	TGCAGTGCGAACAGAGCTAGCGGGATGTCGCAGTTCTTC
.	TRBV18	TRBJ1-1	TRBD1	CASSGQGQQNTEAFF	TGTGCCAGCTCAGGACAGGGACAGCAGAACACTGAAGCTTTCTTT
medium-sized	TRBV18	TRBJ2-7	.	CASSEGTLGGYEQYF	TGTGCCAGCTCAGAGGGGACCTTAGGGGGCTACGAGCAGTACTTC
.	TRBV11-1	TRBJ1-1	TRBD1	CASSLGGWGQGDTEAFF	TGTGCCAGCAGCTTAGGAGGTTGGGGACAGGGAGACACTGAAGCTTTCTTT
.	TRBV4-2	TRBJ2-2	.	CASSQGTKQGELFF	TGTGCCAGCAGCCAAGGGACTAAGCAGGGGGAGCTGTTTTTT
medium-sized	TRBV20-1	TRBJ2-1	.	CSARDHEGDTQWSFF	TGCAGTGCTAGAGATCATGAGGGAGACACACAATGGTCGTTCTTC
medium-sized	TRBV29-1	TRBJ2-2	.	CSVGSGGPRTGELFF	TGCAGCGTTGGATCAGGAGGTCCGAGGACCGGGGAGCTGTTTTTT
many	TRBV29-1	TRBJ1-1	.	CSVEVPEGSEAFF	TGCAGCGTTGAAGTCCCAGAGGGCTCTGAAGCTTTCTTT
medium-sized	TRBV29-1	TRBJ2-7	TRBD2	CSVEGVAGGRSEQYF	TGCAGCGTTGAAGGAGTCGCGGGAGGGCGAAGCGAGCAGTACTTC
few	TRBV30	TRBJ1-5	.	CAWSALGSHSNQPQHF	TGTGCCTGGAGTGCCCTTGGGAGCCATAGCAATCAGCCCCAGCATTTT
.	TRBV14	TRBJ1-3	.	CASSQEQAGNTIYF	TGTGCCAGCAGCCAAGAACAGGCTGGAAACACCATATATTTT
few	TRBV4-2	TRBJ2-2	TRBD2	CASSQDEGGLAANTGELFF	TGTGCCAGCAGCCAAGATGAAGGGGGACTAGCGGCGAACACCGGGGAGCTGTTTTTT
.	TRBV29-1	TRBJ1-2	.	CSVELHSGYTF	TGCAGCGTTGAGCTTCACTCTGGCTACACCTTC
medium-sized	TRBV20-1	TRBJ1-5	.	CSATTGEVSQPQHF	TGCAGTGCTACCACGGGCGAGGTCAGTCAGCCCCAGCATTTT
.	TRBV18	TRBJ2-1	TRBD2	CASSPRGRDEQFF	TGTGCCAGCTCACCACGTGGGAGGGATGAGCAGTTCTTC
medium-sized	TRBV14	TRBJ2-7	.	CASSLKWGFYEQYF	TGTGCCAGCAGCCTCAAGTGGGGGTTCTACGAGCAGTACTTC
.	TRBV14	TRBJ1-1	.	CASSQGLSENTEAFF	TGTGCCAGCAGCCAAGGTCTAAGCGAGAACACTGAAGCTTTCTTT
many	TRBV29-1	TRBJ1-2	.	CSVVQGFRNGGYTF	TGCAGCGTGGTCCAGGGTTTTCGTAATGGTGGCTACACCTTC
medium-sized	TRBV29-1	TRBJ2-5	.	CSVEGGETQYF	TGCAGCGTTGAAGGAGGAGAGACCCAGTACTTC
.	TRBV4-2	TRBJ2-3	.	CASSHQNLGGNNEQYF	TGTGCCAGCAGCCACCAGAACCTGGGGGGCAACAATGAGCAGTATTTT
.	TRBV14	TRBJ2-1	TRBD2	CASSQDKGTSGKGEQFF	TGTGCCAGCAGCCAAGATAAAGGGACTAGCGGGAAGGGTGAGCAGTTCTTC
medium-sized	TRBV6-5	TRBJ1-2	TRBD1	CASSFGTGYGYTF	TGTGCCAGCAGTTTCGGGACAGGCTATGGCTACACCTTC
medium-sized	TRBV18	TRBJ2-3	.	CASSPPPLARADTQYF	TGTGCCAGCTCACCACCCCCGCTTGCTAGAGCAGATACGCAGTATTTT
.	TRBV30	TRBJ1-1	TRBD1	CAWKIAGQGFRMGNTEAFF	TGTGCCTGGAAAATCGCCGGACAGGGGTTTAGGATGGGGAACACTGAAGCTTTCTTT
medium-sized	TRBV20-1	TRBJ1-2	.	CSASLLYGYTF	TGCAGTGCTAGCCTGCTGTATGGCTACACCTTC
medium-sized	TRBV4-2	TRBJ2-2	TRBD2	CASSSREPGELFF	TGTGCCAGCAGCTCGCGGGAGCCCGGGGAGCTGTTTTTT
many	TRBV20-1	TRBJ2-7	.	CSAHIRDLRNEQYF	TGCAGTGCTCATATACGGGACCTGAGAAACGAGCAGTACTTC
medium-sized	TRBV14	TRBJ1-2	.	CASSQRGSEYYGYTF	TGTGCCAGCAGCCAACGAGGTTCTGAATACTATGGCTACACCTTC
medium-sized	TRBV18	TRBJ1-1	.	CASSPQGGTEAFF	TGTGCCAGCTCACCTCAAGGGGGGACTGAAGCTTTCTTT
few	TRBV7-3	TRBJ2-5	TRBD2	CASSLTLGLAGERRETQYF	TGTGCCAGCAGCTTAACTCTCGGACTAGCGGGAGAGAGGCGAGAGACCCAGTACTTC
.	TRBV11-2	TRBJ1-3	.	CASSIYLCSVVRAGNTIYF	.
medium-sized	TRBV4-2	TRBJ2-1	.	CASSQDRVTEQFF	TGTGCCAGCAGCCAAGATCGAGTTACTGAGCAGTTCTTC
medium-sized	TRBV29-1	TRBJ1-4	TRBD1	CSVEETGGANEKLFF	TGCAGCGTTGAAGAAACAGGGGGAGCTAATGAAAAACTGTTTTTT
many	TRBV20-1	TRBJ1-1	TRBD1	CSATRDRGVDTEAFF	TGCAGTGCGACCCGGGACAGGGGAGTTGACACTGAAGCTTTCTTT
medium-sized	TRBV29-1	TRBJ2-3	TRBD1	CSARTGATDTQYF	TGCAGCGCCCGGACAGGGGCAACAGATACGCAGTATTTT
medium-sized	TRBV29-1	TRBJ1-5	.	CSAQGVDQPQHF	TGCAGCGCCCAAGGGGTGGATCAGCCCCAGCATTTT
medium-sized	TRBV29-1	TRBJ1-1	.	CSAHPPGPTEAFF	TGCAGCGCCCATCCACCAGGGCCCACTGAAGCTTTCTTT
.	TRBV29-1	TRBJ1-1	.	CSVDVTEAFF	TGCAGCGTTGACGTCACTGAAGCTTTCTTT
.	TRBV4-2	TRBJ2-5	TRBD2	CASSQDLLAGTETQYF	TGTGCCAGCAGCCAAGATTTACTAGCGGGGACAGAGACCCAGTACTTC
many	TRBV29-1	TRBJ1-2	TRBD1	CSVLAGTGGVYGYTF	TGCAGCGTCTTAGCCGGGACAGGGGGCGTGTATGGCTACACCTTC
many	TRBV25-1	TRBJ2-5	TRBD1	CASSEPPGQKETQYF	TGTGCCAGCAGTGAACCTCCGGGACAGAAAGAGACCCAGTACTTC
few	TRBV13	TRBJ1-1	.	CASSSISGRHGGHGTEAFF	TGTGCCAGCAGTTCGATAAGCGGCCGCCATGGAGGGCACGGGACTGAAGCTTTCTTT
medium-sized	TRBV4-2	TRBJ1-5	.	CASSQEPYHQPQHF	TGTGCCAGCAGCCAAGAGCCTTACCATCAGCCCCAGCATTTT
few	TRBV29-1	TRBJ1-2	.	CSVVERSVSYTF	TGCAGCGTTGTCGAAAGATCTGTTAGCTACACCTTC
few	TRBV14	TRBJ1-2	.	CASSQEASGYTF	TGTGCCAGCAGCCAAGAGGCGTCGGGGTACACCTTC
.	TRBV11-2	TRBJ2-7	.	CASSHGGSYEQYF	TGTGCCAGCAGCCATGGAGGGTCCTACGAGCAGTACTTC
few	TRBV29-1	TRBJ1-2	.	CSVEAQGGPYGYTF	TGCAGCGTTGAAGCCCAGGGAGGACCCTATGGCTACACCTTC
medium-sized	TRBV29-1	TRBJ2-5	TRBD2	CSVEDRLAGETQYF	TGCAGCGTTGAAGATCGCCTAGCGGGAGAGACCCAGTACTTC
.	TRBV5-4	TRBJ2-7	.	CASSSDRIPYNEQYF	TGTGCCAGCAGCTCCGACAGAATCCCTTACAACGAGCAGTACTTC
medium-sized	TRBV29-1	TRBJ1-1	TRBD1	CSVAKTGGWTEAFF	TGCAGCGTAGCTAAGACAGGGGGCTGGACTGAAGCTTTCTTT
once	TRBV29-1	TRBJ1-1	.	CNIVGTAMNTEAFF	TGTAACATTGTGGGGACGGCTATGAACACTGAAGCTTTCTTT
medium-sized	TRBV18	TRBJ1-1	.	CASSPQQIGNTEAFF	TGTGCCAGCTCACCGCAACAGATAGGCAACACTGAAGCTTTCTTT
medium-sized	TRBV25-1	TRBJ1-2	.	CASSVGTGIINYGYTF	TGTGCCAGCAGTGTCGGAACAGGGATAATCAACTATGGCTACACCTTC
.	TRBV6-1	TRBJ2-1	.	CASVEGGRYNEQFF	TGTGCCAGCGTTGAAGGCGGAAGATACAATGAGCAGTTCTTC